The 5 T cell receptor beta chains reported below all come from one sample, sequenced in a study of blood T cell repertoires in COVID-19 (dated by TCRdb to 2018 to 2021). The library was prepared using the immunoSEQ multiplex PCR assay. The clones in this table, taken by TCRdb from immuneACCESS, are in-frame only. Not every clone is retained; where verified, under half of the shortfall comes from an unresolved V gene, and the cause of the rest is unknown. Within this sample are 130,000 to 150,000 clones, with roughly 82% of them counted one time only. More than 5.5% of the sample is held by the ten biggest clonotypes. The specimen was peripheral blood. The origin of the receptors is a woman in her forties or fifties in a cohort sampled during active or convalescent COVID-19.

This clone was counted at least ten times. The chain recombines TRBV12-3 or TRBV12-4 with TRBJ2-7, with D possibly matching TRBD2 (6 bases). Trimming removed 6 bases at V and 3 bases at J, with 12 bases between. CDR3 length equals 13 residues. CDR3 sequence reads: CASSAGHSYEQYF. CDR3 bases: TGTGCCAGCAGCGCGGGGCATAGCTACGAGCAGTACTTC.

V and J are TRBV10-3 and TRBJ1-3; 8 bases are a match to TRBD1. The CDR3 length is 13 residues. The J segment lost 4 bases and the V segment lost 7 bases, leaving 3 bases of the junction unmatched. Germline V gene sequence: CDR1 ENHRY, CDR2 SYGVKD. The chain's CDR3 is CAIKRTGGNTIYF. The CDR3, as DNA: TGTGCCATCAAAAGGACAGGGGGAAACACCATATATTTT.

V is TRBV5-1 and J is TRBJ1-2; 7 nucleotides match TRBD1. This CDR3 has 15 amino acids. Germline V gives CDR1 SGHRS, CDR2 YFSETQ. V lost 4 bases, J lost 5 bases, and 11 bases stayed unmatched. CDR3 DNA: TGCGCCAGCAGCCCAGGGGACAGCTTTTTTTATGGCTACACCTTC. It specifies CASSPGDSFFYGYTF.

The chain couples TRBV20-1 to TRBJ1-2; D may be TRBD1 (5 bases). V was shortened by 3 bases and J by 8 bases, with 10 bases between the two germline ends. The CDR3 spans 11 residues. The germline V gene encodes CDR1 DFQATT and CDR2 SNEGSKA (reference sequence). For the CDR3, the DNA is TGCAGTGCTAGCGCTGGGGCCGGCTACACCTTC. It specifies CSASAGAGYTF.

V and J are TRBV18 and TRBJ1-5, with a possible D match to TRBD1 (5 bases). CDR3 length: 15 residues. Germline CDR1 is KGHSH and CDR2 is LQKENI. Trimming stripped 5 bases from V and 0 bases from J, with 11 bases between. The DNA for the CDR3 is TGTGCCAGCTCAACTCAGACAGATAGCAATCAGCCCCAGCATTTT. Amino acid sequence: CASSTQTDSNQPQHF. Full variable domain (remainder filled in from reference TRBV18 and TRBJ1-5): NAGVMQNPRHLVRRRGQEARLRCSPMKGHSHVYWYRQLPEEGLKFMVYLQKENIIDESGMPKERFSAEFPKEGPSILRIQQVVRGDSAAYFCASSTQTDSNQPQHFGDGTRLSIL.